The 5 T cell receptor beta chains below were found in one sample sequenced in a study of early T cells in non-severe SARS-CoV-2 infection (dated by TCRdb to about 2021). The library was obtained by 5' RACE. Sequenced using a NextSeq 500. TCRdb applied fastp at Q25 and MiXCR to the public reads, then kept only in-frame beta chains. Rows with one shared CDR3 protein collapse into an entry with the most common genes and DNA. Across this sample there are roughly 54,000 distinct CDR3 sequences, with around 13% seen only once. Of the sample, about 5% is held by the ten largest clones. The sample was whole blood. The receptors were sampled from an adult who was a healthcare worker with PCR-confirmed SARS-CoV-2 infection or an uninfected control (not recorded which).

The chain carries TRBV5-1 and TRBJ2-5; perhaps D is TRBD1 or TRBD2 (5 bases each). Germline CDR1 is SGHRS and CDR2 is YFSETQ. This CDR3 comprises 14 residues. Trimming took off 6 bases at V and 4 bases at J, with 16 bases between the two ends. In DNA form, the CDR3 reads TGCGCCAGCACCCAGGGCGGAGGAGGAGAGACCCAGTACTTC. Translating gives CASTQGGGGETQYF.

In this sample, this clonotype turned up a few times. The CDR3 DNA is TGTGCCAGCTCACAAAGAACCGGGACAGGGGCTGATGGCTACACCTTC. This gives the protein CASSQRTGTGADGYTF. This chain uses TRBV18 with TRBJ1-2; 10 bases line up with TRBD1. Germline-derived CDR1 and CDR2 are KGHSH and LQKENI. This CDR3 has 16 amino acids. Losses at the gene ends were 4 bases for V and 6 bases for J; bases not matched to a gene: 11.

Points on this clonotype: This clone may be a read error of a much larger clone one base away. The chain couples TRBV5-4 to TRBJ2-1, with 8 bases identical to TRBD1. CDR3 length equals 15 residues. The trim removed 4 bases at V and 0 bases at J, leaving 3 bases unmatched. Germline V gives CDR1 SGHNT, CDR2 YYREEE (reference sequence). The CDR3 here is CASSRDRGSYNEQFF. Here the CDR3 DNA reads TGTGCCAGCAGCCGCGACAGGGGCTCCTACAATGAGCAGTTCTTC.

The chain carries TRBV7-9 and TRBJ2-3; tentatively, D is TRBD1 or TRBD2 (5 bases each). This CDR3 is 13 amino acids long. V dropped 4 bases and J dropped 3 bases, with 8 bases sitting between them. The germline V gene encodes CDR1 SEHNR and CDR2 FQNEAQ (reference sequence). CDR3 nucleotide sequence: TGTGCCAGCAGCTGGGACCGTACAGATACGCAGTATTTT. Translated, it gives CASSWDRTDTQYF.

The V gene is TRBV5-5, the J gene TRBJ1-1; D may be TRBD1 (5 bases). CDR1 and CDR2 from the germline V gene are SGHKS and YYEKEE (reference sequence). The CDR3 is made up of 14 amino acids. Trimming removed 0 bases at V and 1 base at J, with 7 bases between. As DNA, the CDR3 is TGTGCCAGCAGCTTGGCCGGGACGAACACTGAAGCTTTCTTT. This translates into CASSLAGTNTEAFF.